A single sample is the source of the 8 T cell receptor beta chains below, sequenced in a study of beta chain features in type 1 diabetes. The isolated RNA, all of it, was reverse transcribed, so expressed TCRB transcripts were what got sequenced. Some clones are missing from TCRdb's copy, which holds only in-frame ones; the method was immunoSEQ multiplex PCR. The sample contains more than 150,000 clones, roughly an eighth of which appear only once. Input material: central memory CD4+ T cells from blood. The receptors shown here come from a woman aged 18-29 years in good health.

This clone was picked up one time. The chain links TRBV7-9 to TRBJ1-1; no clear D. CDR3 length: 14 residues. Germline CDR1 and CDR2: SEHNR and FQNEAQ (reference sequence). Trimming pared 1 base from V and 8 bases from J, leaving 14 bases between. CDR3 DNA: TGTGCCAGCAGCTTAGAAGGTAAAGGGAGGGAAGCTTTCTTT. It specifies CASSLEGKGREAFF.

Comment on this clone: Other DNA sequences of this sample code for an identical CDR3. This chain uses TRBV5-4 with TRBJ1-1; D remains ambiguous. There are 13 residues in the CDR3. V was cut by 1 base and J by 5 bases, with 9 bases left in between. Germline lookup yields CDR1 SGHNT and CDR2 YYREEE (reference sequence). The CDR3 protein is CASSLQRDTEAFF. CDR3 bases: TGTGCCAGCAGCTTGCAGAGGGATACTGAAGCTTTCTTT.

V is TRBV6-5 and J is TRBJ1-1, with D tentatively TRBD1 (5 bases). Germline loops: CDR1 MNHEY, CDR2 SVGAGI. There are 16 residues in the CDR3. Trimming pared 4 bases from V and 0 bases from J, leaving 15 bases between. As DNA, the CDR3 is TGTGCCAGCAGTTTTGGGGCAGGGAGGATGAACACTGAAGCTTTCTTT. It translates to CASSFGAGRMNTEAFF.

This clone was recorded once. The CDR3 protein is CASSMGHGTNEKLFF. Here the CDR3 DNA reads TGTGCCAGCAGCATGGGACATGGGACTAATGAAAAACTGTTTTTT. The chain is built from TRBV9 and TRBJ1-4; tentative D call: TRBD1 (6 bases). There are 15 residues in the CDR3. Trimming removed 4 bases at V and 2 bases at J, with 12 bases between. CDR1 is SGDLS and CDR2 is YYNGEE in the germline V gene.

This clone was seen a few times. V usage is TRBV28 and J usage is TRBJ2-6; D unresolved. From germline, CDR1 is MDHEN and CDR2 SYDVKM. With 7 bases removed from V and 0 bases from J, the gap between germline ends came to 10 bases. This CDR3 contains 15 residues. This CDR3 reads CASTLRNSGANVLTF. The DNA for the CDR3 is TGTGCCAGCACCTTGAGGAACTCTGGGGCCAACGTCCTGACTTTC.

This clone showed up just a few times. The V gene is TRBV7-3, the J gene TRBJ2-3; D not resolved. The CDR3 covers 13 residues. Trimming removed 2 bases at V and 2 bases at J, with 5 bases between. Germline V gene data show CDR1 as SGHTA and CDR2 as FQGTGA. In DNA, the CDR3 is TGTGCCAGCAGCTTAGACTTCACAGATACGCAGTATTTT. Amino acids: CASSLDFTDTQYF.

This clone is medium-sized. The chain's CDR3 is CASSLALTGSLGYTF. CDR3 in DNA: TGTGCCAGCAGCTTAGCCCTTACAGGGAGCCTTGGCTACACCTTC. The rearrangement joins TRBV7-9 to TRBJ1-2, with D tentatively TRBD1 (6 bases). Deletions cut 0 bases from V and 7 bases from J, with 15 bases between. CDR1 is SEHNR, CDR2 FQNEAQ, per germline (reference sequence). The CDR3 spans 15 residues.

The chain uses TRBV18 and TRBJ2-7; D remains ambiguous. V lost 6 bases and J lost 3, with 18 bases in between. The germline V gene encodes CDR1 KGHSH and CDR2 LQKENI. This CDR3 contains 15 residues. The CDR3 loop reads CASSLRASEDYEQYF. Written as DNA, the CDR3 is TGTGCCAGCTCCCTCCGAGCCTCAGAGGACTACGAGCAGTACTTC.